The entry that follows covers one TCR beta chain sequence. Its antigen is not identified. Per germline, CDR1 SGHAT and CDR2 FQNNGV. The ends were cut back, 1 base at V and 0 bases at J, with 12 bases in the middle. The CDR3 runs to 17 residues. This sample was taken from a study of cytomegalovirus exposure and HLA in healthy donors. As for the study in general: Earlier work reported approximately 100 million unique TCR beta sequences from 180 million or so T cells. HLA-typed donors were the source of about 85 million unique TCRs, which an early data release held.

Study-level findings and limits: The CMV antigen specificity of a few CMV-associated chains was confirmed through in vitro analysis.

This PCR relied on a set of 60 Vbeta primers and 13 Jbeta primers. Using immunoSEQ multiplex PCR, the repertoire was profiled, and TCRdb retains in-frame clones only, with some absent. This table holds tens of thousands of clones, 55% to 65% found once. The chain couples TRBV11-2 to TRBJ1-4; D unclear. Sequencing was done on a sample of PBMCs. The sequence was collected from a woman aged 50 to 65 in good health and CMV-seronegative. DNA of the CDR3: TGTGCCAGCAGCTTAGTAGTCCGGAGTGCAACTAATGAAAAACTGTTTTTT. The encoded protein is CASSLVVRSATNEKLFF.